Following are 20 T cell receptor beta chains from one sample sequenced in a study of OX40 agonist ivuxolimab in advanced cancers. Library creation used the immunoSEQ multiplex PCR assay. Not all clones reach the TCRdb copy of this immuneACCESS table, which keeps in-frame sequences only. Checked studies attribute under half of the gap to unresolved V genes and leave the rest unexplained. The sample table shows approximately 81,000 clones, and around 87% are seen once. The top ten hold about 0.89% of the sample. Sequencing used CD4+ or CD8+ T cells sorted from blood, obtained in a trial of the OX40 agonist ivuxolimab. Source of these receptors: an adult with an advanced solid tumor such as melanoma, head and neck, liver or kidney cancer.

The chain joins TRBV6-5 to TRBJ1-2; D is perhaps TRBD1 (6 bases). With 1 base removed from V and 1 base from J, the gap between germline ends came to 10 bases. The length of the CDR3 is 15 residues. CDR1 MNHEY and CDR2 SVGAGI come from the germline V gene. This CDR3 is CASSYWGQGNYGYTF. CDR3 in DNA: TGTGCCAGCAGTTACTGGGGGCAGGGTAACTATGGCTACACCTTC.

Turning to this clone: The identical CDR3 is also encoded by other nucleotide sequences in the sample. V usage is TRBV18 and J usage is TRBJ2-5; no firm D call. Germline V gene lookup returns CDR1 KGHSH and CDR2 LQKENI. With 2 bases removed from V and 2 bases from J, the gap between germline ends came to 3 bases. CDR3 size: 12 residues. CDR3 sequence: CASSPYQETQYF. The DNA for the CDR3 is TGTGCCAGCTCACCATATCAAGAGACCCAGTACTTC.

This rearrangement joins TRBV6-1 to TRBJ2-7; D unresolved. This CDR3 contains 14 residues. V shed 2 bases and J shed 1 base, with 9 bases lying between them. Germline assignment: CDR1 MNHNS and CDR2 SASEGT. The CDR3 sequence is CASSESDGSYEQYF. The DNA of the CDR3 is TGTGCCAGCAGTGAATCAGACGGATCCTACGAGCAGTACTTC.

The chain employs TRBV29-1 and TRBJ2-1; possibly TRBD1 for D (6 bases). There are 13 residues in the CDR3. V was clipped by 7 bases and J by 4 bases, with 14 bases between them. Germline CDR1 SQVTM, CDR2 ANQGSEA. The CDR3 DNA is TGCAGCGCTGATCCACAGGGTTACAATGAGCAGTTCTTC. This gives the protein CSADPQGYNEQFF.

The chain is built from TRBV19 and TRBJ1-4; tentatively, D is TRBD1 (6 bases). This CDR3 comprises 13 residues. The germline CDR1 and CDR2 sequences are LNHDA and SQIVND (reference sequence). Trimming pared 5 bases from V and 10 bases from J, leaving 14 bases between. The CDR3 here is CASSPQGIGKLFF. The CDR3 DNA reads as TGTGCCAGTAGTCCACAGGGTATCGGAAAACTGTTTTTT.

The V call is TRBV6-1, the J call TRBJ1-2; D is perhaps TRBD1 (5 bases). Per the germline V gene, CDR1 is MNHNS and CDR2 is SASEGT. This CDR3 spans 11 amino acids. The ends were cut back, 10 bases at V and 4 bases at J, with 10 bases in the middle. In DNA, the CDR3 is TGTGCCATCACCGGGGCCTATGGCTACACCTTC. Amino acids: CAITGAYGYTF.

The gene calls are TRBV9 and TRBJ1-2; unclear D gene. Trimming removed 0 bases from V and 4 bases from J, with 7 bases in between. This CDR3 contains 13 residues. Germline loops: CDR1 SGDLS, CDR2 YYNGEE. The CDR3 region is CASSVAGLYGYTF. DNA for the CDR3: TGTGCCAGCAGCGTAGCGGGCCTCTATGGCTACACCTTC. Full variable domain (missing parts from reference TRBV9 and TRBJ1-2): DSGVTQTPKHLITATGQRVTLRCSPRSGDLSVYWYQQSLDQGLQFLIQYYNGEERAKGNILERFSAQQFPDLHSELNLSSLELGDSALYFCASSVAGLYGYTFGSGTRLTVV.

In DNA, the CDR3 is TGTGCCAGTACTGACCTGGTAGGGAGTGCATTTACTGGAAACACCATATATTTT. It specifies CASTDLVGSAFTGNTIYF. The V gene is TRBV19, the J gene TRBJ1-3; unclear D gene. Germline assignment: CDR1 LNHDA and CDR2 SQIVND (reference sequence). The CDR3 loop spans 18 amino acids. V was pared by 7 bases and J by 2 bases, with 24 bases between.

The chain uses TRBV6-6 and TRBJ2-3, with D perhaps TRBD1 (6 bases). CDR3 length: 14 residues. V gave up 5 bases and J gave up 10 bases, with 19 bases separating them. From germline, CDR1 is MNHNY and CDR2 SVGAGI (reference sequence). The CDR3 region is CASSPTGQRSAQYF. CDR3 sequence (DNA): TGTGCCAGCAGTCCTACAGGGCAGCGGAGTGCGCAGTATTTT.

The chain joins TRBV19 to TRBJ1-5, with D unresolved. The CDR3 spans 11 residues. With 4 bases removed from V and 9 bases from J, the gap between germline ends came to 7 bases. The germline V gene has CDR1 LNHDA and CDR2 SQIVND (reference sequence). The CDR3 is CASSNGGPQHF. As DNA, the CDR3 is TGTGCCAGTAGTAACGGAGGGCCCCAGCATTTT.

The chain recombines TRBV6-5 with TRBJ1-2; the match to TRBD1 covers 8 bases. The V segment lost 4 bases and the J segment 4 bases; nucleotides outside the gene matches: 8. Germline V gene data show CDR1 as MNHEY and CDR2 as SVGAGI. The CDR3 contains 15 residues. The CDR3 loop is CASSSLTGAPYGYTF. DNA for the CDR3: TGTGCCAGCAGTTCCTTGACAGGGGCACCCTATGGCTACACCTTC.

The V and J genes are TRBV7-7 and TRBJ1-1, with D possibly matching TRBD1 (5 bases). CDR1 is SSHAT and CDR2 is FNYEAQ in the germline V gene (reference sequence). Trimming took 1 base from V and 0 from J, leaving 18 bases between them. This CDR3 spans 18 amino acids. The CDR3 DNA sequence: TGTGCCAGCAGCTTAGAGGGTAGGACGGGGACCATGAACACTGAAGCTTTCTTT. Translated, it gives CASSLEGRTGTMNTEAFF.

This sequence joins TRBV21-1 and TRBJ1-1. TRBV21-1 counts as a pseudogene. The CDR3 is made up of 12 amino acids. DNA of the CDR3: TGTGCCAGCAGCGTAGGGTTTTCTGAAGCTTTCTTT. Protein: CASSVGFSEAFF.

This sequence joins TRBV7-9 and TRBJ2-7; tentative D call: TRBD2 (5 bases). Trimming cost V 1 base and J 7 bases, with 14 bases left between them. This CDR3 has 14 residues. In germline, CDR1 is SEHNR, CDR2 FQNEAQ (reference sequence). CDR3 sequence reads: CASSLGASREEQYF. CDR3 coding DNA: TGTGCCAGCAGCTTAGGGGCCAGTCGGGAAGAGCAGTACTTC.

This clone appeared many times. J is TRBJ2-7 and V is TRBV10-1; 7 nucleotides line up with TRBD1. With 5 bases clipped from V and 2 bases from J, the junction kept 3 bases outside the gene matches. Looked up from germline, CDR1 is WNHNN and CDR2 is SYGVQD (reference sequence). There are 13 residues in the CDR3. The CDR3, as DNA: TGCGCCAGCAGTCAGGGGGATACCTACGAGCAGTACTTC. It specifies CASSQGDTYEQYF.

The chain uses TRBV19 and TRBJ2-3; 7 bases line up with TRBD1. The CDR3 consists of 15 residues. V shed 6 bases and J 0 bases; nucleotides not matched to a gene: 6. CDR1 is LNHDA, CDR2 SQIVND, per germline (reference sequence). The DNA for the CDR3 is TGTGCCAGTAGGAGGACAGGTTCTAGCACAGATACGCAGTATTTT. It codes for CASRRTGSSTDTQYF.

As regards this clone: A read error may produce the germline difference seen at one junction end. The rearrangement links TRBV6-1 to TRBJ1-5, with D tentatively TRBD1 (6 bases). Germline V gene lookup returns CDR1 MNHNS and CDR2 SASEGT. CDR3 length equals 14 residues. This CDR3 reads CASTEQGYNQPQHF. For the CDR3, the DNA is TGTGCCAGCACTGAACAGGGATACAATCAGCCCCAGCATTTT.

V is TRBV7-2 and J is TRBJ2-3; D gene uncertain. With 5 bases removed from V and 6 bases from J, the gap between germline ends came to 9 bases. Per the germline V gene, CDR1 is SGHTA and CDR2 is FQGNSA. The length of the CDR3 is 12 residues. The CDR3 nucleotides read TGTGCCAGCAGCCGGTTTGCGGATACGCAGTATTTT. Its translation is CASSRFADTQYF.

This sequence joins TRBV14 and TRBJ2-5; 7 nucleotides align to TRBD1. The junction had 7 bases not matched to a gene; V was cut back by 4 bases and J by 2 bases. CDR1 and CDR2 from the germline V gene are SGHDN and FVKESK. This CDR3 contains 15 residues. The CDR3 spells CASSPRTGPQETQYF. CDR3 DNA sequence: TGTGCCAGCAGCCCAAGGACAGGACCGCAAGAGACCCAGTACTTC.

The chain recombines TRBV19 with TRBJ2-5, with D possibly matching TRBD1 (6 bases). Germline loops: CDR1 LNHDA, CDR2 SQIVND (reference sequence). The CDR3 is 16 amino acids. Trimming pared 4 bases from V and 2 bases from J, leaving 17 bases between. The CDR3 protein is CASSNTKRGLQETQYF. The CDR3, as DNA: TGTGCCAGTAGTAACACTAAAAGGGGGTTGCAAGAGACCCAGTACTTC.